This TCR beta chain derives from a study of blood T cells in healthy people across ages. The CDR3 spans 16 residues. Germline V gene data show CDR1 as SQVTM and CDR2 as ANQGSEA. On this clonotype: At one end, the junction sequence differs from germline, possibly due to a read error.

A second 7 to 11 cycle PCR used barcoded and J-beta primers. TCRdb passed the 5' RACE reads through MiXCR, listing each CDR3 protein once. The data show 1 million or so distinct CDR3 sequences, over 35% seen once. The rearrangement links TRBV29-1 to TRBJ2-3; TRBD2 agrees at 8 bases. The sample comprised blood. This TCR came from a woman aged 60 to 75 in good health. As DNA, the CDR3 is TGCAACGTTGAAGTTCTCCCGGGGGGGAGGGGAGATACGCAGTATTTT. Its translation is CNVEVLPGGRGDTQYF.